This T cell receptor (beta chain) was observed in a study of T cells after yellow fever vaccination. A note on this clonotype: This may be a read error, as it is one base from a much larger clone.

MiXCR was run by TCRdb on the 5' RACE reads, yielding one entry per CDR3 protein. The profile shows 25,000 to 30,000 distinct CDR3 sequences, 4.5% to 5.5% of them singletons. The source was PBMCs, either bulk or a sorted T-cell subset (CD4+, CD8+, memory, or dextramer-sorted; not recorded which), collected 15 days after the yellow fever booster vaccination. The clonotype was recovered from a man aged 25-45 years who received the YFV17D yellow fever vaccine.

Here the CDR3 reads CSASLSRNQPQHF. CDR3 coding DNA: TGCAGTGCCTCCCTGAGTAGGAATCAGCCCCAGCATTTT. The chain carries TRBV20-1 and TRBJ1-5; D is undetermined. Germline CDR1 reads DFQATT; CDR2 reads SNEGSKA (reference sequence). The V gene lost 6 bases and the J gene lost 4 bases, with 13 bases spanning the gap. This CDR3 contains 13 residues.